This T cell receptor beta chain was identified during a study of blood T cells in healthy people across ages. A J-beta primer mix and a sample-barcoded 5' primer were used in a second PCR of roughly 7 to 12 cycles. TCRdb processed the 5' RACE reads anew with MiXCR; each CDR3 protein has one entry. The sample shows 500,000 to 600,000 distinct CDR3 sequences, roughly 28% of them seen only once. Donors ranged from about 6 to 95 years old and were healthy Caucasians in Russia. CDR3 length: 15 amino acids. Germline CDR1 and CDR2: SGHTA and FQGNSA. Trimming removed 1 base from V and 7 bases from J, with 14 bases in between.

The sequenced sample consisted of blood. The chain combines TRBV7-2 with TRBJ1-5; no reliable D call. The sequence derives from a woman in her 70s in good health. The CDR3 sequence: CASSLGEAVNQPQHF. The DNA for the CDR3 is TGTGCCAGCAGCTTAGGGGAGGCTGTAAACCAGCCCCAGCATTTT.